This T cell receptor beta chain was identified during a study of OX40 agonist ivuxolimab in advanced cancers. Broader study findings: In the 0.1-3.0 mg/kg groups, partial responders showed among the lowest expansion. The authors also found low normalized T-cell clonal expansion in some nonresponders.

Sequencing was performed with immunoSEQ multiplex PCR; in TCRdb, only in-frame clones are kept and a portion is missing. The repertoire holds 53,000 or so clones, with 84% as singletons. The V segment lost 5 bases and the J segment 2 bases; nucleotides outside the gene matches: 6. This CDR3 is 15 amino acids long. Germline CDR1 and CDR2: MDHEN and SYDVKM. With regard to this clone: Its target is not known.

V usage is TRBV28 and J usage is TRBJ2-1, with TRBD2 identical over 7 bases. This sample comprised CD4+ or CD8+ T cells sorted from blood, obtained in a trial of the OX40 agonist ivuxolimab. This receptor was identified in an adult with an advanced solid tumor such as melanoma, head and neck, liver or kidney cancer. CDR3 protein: CASSTASGPYNEQFF. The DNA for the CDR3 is TGTGCCAGCAGTACCGCTAGCGGTCCCTACAATGAGCAGTTCTTC.